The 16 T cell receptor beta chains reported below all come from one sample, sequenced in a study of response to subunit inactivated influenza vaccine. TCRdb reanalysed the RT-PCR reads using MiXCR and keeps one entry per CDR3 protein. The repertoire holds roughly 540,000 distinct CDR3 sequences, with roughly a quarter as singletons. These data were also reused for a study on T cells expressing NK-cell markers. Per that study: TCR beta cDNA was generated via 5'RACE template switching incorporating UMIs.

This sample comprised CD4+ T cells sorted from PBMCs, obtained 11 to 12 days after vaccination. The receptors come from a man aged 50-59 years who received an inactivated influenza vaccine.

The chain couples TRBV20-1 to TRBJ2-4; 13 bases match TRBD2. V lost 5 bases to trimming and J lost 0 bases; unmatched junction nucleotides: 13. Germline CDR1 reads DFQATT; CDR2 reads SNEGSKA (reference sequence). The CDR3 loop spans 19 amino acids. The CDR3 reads CSARARLAGGLIAKNIQYF. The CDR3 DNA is TGCAGTGCTCGCGCCCGACTAGCGGGAGGATTAATAGCCAAAAACATTCAGTACTTC.

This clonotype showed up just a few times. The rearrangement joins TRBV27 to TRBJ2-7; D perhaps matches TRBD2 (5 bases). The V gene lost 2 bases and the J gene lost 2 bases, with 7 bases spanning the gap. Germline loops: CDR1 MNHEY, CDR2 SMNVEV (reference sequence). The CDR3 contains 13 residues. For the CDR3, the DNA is TGTGCCAGCAGTTTAAGGGAGACCTACGAGCAGTACTTC. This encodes CASSLRETYEQYF.

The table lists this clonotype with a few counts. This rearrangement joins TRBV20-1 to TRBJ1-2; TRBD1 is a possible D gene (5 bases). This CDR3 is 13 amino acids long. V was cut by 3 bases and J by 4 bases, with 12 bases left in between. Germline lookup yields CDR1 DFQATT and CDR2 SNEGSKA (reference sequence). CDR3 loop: CSARPGPLYGYTF. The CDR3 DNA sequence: TGCAGTGCTAGGCCGGGGCCCCTCTATGGCTACACCTTC.

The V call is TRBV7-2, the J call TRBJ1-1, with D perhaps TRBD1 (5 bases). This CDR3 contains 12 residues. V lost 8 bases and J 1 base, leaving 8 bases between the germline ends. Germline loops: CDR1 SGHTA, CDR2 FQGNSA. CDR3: CASFTGNTEAFF. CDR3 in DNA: TGTGCCAGCTTTACAGGGAACACTGAAGCTTTCTTT.

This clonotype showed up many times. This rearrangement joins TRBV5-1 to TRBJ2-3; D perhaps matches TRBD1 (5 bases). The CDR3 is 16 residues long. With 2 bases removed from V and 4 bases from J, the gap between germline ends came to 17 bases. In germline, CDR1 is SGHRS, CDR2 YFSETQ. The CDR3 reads CASSFDRPPRPDTQYF. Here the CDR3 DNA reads TGCGCCAGCAGCTTCGACAGACCGCCCCGACCAGATACGCAGTATTTT.

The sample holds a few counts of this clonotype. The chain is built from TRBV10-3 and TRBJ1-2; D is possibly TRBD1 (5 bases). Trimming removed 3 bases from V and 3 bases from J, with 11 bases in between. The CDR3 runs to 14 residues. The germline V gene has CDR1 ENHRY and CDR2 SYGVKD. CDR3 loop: CAISDSGWDYGYTF. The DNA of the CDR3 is TGTGCCATCAGTGACTCAGGGTGGGACTATGGCTACACCTTC.

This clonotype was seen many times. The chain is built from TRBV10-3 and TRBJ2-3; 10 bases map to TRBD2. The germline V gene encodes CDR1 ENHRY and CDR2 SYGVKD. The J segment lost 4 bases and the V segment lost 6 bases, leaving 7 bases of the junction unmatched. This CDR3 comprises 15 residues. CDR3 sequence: CAISAGTSEADTQYF. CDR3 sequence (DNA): TGTGCCATCAGCGCCGGGACTAGCGAGGCAGATACGCAGTATTTT.

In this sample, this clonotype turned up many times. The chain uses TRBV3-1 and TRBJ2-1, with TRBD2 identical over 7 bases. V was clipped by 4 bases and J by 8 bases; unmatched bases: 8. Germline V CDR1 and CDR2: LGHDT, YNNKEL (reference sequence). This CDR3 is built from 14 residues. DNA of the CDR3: TGTGCCAGCAGCCCGGGACTATCTCAGCATGAGCAGTTCTTC. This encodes CASSPGLSQHEQFF.

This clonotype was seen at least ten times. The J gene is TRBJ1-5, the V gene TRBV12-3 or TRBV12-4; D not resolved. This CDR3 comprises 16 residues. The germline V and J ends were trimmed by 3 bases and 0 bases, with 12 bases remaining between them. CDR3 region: CASSLGRYNSNQPQHF. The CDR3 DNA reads TGTGCCAGCAGTTTGGGCCGCTACAATAGCAATCAGCCCCAGCATTTT.

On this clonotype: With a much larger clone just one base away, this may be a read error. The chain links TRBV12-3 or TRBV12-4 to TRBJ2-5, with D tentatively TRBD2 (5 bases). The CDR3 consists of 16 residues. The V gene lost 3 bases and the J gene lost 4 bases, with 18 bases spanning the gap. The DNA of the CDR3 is TGTGCCAGCAGTTTTTTGGCCGGGGTGGCCGGAGAGACCCAGTACTTC. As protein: CASSFLAGVAGETQYF.

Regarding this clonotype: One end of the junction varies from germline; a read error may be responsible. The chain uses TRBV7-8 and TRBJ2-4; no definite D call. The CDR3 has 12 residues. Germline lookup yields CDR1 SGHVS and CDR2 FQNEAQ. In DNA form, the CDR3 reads TGTGCCAGCAGCTTAGCCCAAAACATTCAGTACTTC. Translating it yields CASSLAQNIQYF.

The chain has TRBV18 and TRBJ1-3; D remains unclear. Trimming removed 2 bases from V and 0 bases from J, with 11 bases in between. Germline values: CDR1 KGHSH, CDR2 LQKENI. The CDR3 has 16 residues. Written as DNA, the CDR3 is TGTGCCAGCTCACCAGGCGTAGGGTCCTCTGGAAACACCATATATTTT. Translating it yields CASSPGVGSSGNTIYF.

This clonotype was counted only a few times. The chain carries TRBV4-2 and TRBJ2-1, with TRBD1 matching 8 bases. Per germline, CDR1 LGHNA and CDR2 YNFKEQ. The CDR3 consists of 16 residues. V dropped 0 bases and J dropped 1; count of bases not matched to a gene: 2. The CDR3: CASSQDWTGSYNEQFF. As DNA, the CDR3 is TGTGCCAGCAGCCAAGATTGGACAGGGTCCTACAATGAGCAGTTCTTC.

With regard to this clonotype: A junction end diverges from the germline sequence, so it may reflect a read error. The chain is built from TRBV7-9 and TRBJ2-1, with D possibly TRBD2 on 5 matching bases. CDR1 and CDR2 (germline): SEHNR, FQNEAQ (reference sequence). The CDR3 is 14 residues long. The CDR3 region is CASTLEGTYNEQFF. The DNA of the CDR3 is TGTGCCAGCACCTTAGAGGGAACCTACAATGAGCAGTTCTTC. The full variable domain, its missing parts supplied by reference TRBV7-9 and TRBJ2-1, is DTGVSQNPRHKITKRGQNVTFRCDPISEHNRLYWYRQTLGQGPEFLTYFQNEAQLEKSRLLSDRFSAERPKGSFSTLEIQRTEQGDSAMYLCASTLEGTYNEQFFGPGTRLTVL.

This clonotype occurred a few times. CDR3 residues: CASSLGTDLGEQYF. The CDR3 bases are TGCGCCAGCAGCTTGGGGACGGACTTGGGGGAGCAGTACTTC. The chain combines TRBV5-1 with TRBJ2-7, with D perhaps TRBD2 (5 bases). V gave up 0 bases and J gave up 7 bases, with 14 bases separating them. The CDR3 runs to 14 residues. Germline V gene lookup returns CDR1 SGHRS and CDR2 YFSETQ.

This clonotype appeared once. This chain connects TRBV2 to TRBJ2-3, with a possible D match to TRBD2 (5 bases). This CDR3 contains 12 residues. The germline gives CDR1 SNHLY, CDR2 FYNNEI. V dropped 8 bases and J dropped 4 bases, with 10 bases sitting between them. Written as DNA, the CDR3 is TGTGCCAGCGGGTGGCGGGCAGATACGCAGTATTTT. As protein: CASGWRADTQYF.